This TCR beta chain originates from a study of T cell responses to AZD1222 COVID-19 vaccine. Trimming left V 3 bases short and J 3 bases short, with 7 bases between. This CDR3 contains 13 residues. Germline loops: CDR1 SGDLS, CDR2 YYNGEE. Some clones are missing from TCRdb's copy, which holds only in-frame ones; the method was immunoSEQ multiplex PCR. The table lists 120,000 or so clones, more than 85% of them singletons. This clonotype was sampled from an adult who received the AZD1222 COVID-19 vaccine. The specimen comprised peripheral blood, sampled 28 days after the second AZD1222 dose. This chain joins TRBV9 and TRBJ1-5; D uncertain. The CDR3 reads CASSAGPNQPQHF. The CDR3 DNA reads as TGTGCCAGCAGCGCGGGTCCCAATCAGCCCCAGCATTTT.